This T cell receptor beta chain was documented in a study of cytomegalovirus exposure and HLA in healthy donors. PCR used 60 Vbeta primers and 13 Jbeta primers. Generated by immunoSEQ multiplex PCR, the TCRdb table keeps only in-frame clones and is missing some. The repertoire holds 200,000 to 250,000 clones, with approximately 78% as singletons. The source of this sequence is a man aged 25 to 40 in good health and CMV-seronegative. Material: PBMCs.

The CDR3 protein is CASSLPELAGVSSYNEQFF. The CDR3 nucleotides read TGTGCCAGCAGCTTACCCGAGCTAGCGGGGGTGAGCTCCTACAATGAGCAGTTCTTC. J is TRBJ2-1 and V is TRBV11-3; 10 positions agree with TRBD2. The CDR3 runs 19 residues. Trimming at V came to 2 bases and at J to 0 bases, leaving 10 bases not matched to a gene. In germline, CDR1 is SGHNT, CDR2 YENEEA. Complete variable domain (other parts from reference TRBV11-3 and TRBJ2-1): EAGVVQSPRYKIIEKKQPVAFWCNPISGHNTLYWYLQNLGQGPELLIRYENEEAVDDSQLPKDRFSAERLKGVDSTLKIQPAELGDSAVYLCASSLPELAGVSSYNEQFFGPGTRLTVL.